Each of the 2 T cell receptor beta chains below was sequenced from the same sample in a study of T-cell reconstitution after alpha-beta-depleted transplantation in children. TCRbeta library construction was performed incorporating unique molecular identifiers. TCRdb analysed the PCR reads with MiXCR anew, one entry per CDR3 protein. The sample lists about 300,000 distinct CDR3 sequences; roughly 9.1% were seen once. The specimen was PBMCs, collected before TCRalphabeta/CD19-depleted stem cell transplant. The receptors stem from a boy under two years old with acute myeloid leukemia, due to receive a stem cell transplant.

With respect to this clonotype: Since a much larger clone is just one base distant, this may be a read error. The V gene is TRBV3-1, the J gene TRBJ1-1; unclear D gene. Germline V gene lookup returns CDR1 LGHDT and CDR2 YNNKEL (reference sequence). V lost 4 bases and J 6 bases, leaving 6 bases between the germline ends. The CDR3 is made up of 11 amino acids. The CDR3 sequence is CASSPASEAFF. The CDR3 bases are TGTGCCAGCAGCCCGGCCTCTGAAGCTTTCTTT.

The genes are TRBV20-1 and TRBJ2-1, with D possibly matching TRBD1 (5 bases). CDR3 length: 13 amino acids. V lost 2 bases, J lost 4 bases, and 9 bases lay in between. The germline gives CDR1 DFQATT, CDR2 SNEGSKA (reference sequence). The CDR3 nucleotides read TGCAGTGCTAGACCAGGGCGTTACAATGAGCAGTTCTTC. Translated: CSARPGRYNEQFF.